The source of this T cell receptor beta chain is a study of blood T cell repertoires in COVID-19. V lost 1 base and J lost 8, with 15 bases in between. Germline V gene data show CDR1 as LNHDA and CDR2 as SQIVND (reference sequence). This CDR3 spans 15 amino acids. Assay used: immunoSEQ multiplex PCR; TCRdb lists only in-frame clones, some missing. The sample includes under 200,000 clones, roughly nine tenths seen only once; the top ten take roughly 25%. V and J are TRBV19 and TRBJ2-1, with a weak D call TRBD2 (5 bases). Sample: PBMCs or T cells enriched from blood (not recorded which). This clonotype was sampled from a woman between 40 and 50 years old in a cohort exposed to, infected with or recovered from COVID-19 (not recorded which). DNA of the CDR3: TGTGCCAGTAGTATAGTGTCTGGAGGTACGGATGAGCAGTTCTTC. Protein sequence: CASSIVSGGTDEQFF.